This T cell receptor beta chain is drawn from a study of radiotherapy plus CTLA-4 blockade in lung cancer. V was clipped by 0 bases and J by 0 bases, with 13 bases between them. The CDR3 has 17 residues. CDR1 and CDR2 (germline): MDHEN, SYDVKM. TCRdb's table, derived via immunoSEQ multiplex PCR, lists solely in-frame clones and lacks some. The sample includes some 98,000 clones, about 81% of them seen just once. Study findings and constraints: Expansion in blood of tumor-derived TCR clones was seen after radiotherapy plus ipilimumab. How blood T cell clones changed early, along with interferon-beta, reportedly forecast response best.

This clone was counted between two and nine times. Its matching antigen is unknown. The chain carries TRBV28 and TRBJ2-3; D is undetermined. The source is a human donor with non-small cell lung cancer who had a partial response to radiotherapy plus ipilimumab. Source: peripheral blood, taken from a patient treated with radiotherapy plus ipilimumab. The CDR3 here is CASSLWDIEESTDTQYF. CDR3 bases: TGTGCCAGCAGTTTATGGGATATCGAGGAAAGCACAGATACGCAGTATTTT.